This entry lists 19 T cell receptor beta chains sequenced from one sample in a study of monozygotic twins with inflammatory bowel disease. TCRdb derives one entry per CDR3 protein from the 5' RACE reads, leaving out DNA. Its table records 200,000 to 250,000 distinct CDR3 sequences. The material sequenced was blood. Receptor source: a human donor with ulcerative colitis or Crohn's disease, or a healthy co-twin of an affected twin (not recorded which).

The rearrangement uses TRBV29-1 and TRBJ2-2; TCRdb lists TRBD2, though no DNA is available to test this call. The V gene's germline CDR1 is SQVTM and CDR2 ANQGSEA. This CDR3 contains 13 residues. The CDR3 spells CSVLGQATGELFF.

Here the CDR3 reads CATSKGLAGRMDTQYF. The chain uses TRBV15 and TRBJ2-3; TCRdb proposes TRBD2, but this gene call is untestable without DNA. Germline CDR1 reads LNHNV; CDR2 reads YYDKDF (reference sequence). The CDR3 extends over 16 amino acids.

The genes are TRBV12-3 or TRBV12-4 and TRBJ1-3. The CDR3 has 15 amino acids. The CDR3 here is CASSFAGGGGNTIYF.

The V call is TRBV20-1, the J call TRBJ2-3; TCRdb picks TRBD1, but there is no DNA to check that call. Germline V gene sequence: CDR1 DFQATT, CDR2 SNEGSKA (reference sequence). CDR3 length equals 15 residues. The CDR3 loop reads CSARGGQGGTDTQYF.

The CDR3 loop is CSAPGEGSYEQYF. J is TRBJ2-7 and V is TRBV20-1; TCRdb's D call, TRBD1, is unchecked because there is no DNA. This CDR3 comprises 13 residues. The germline CDR1 and CDR2 sequences are DFQATT and SNEGSKA (reference sequence).

CDR3 residues: CASSSRQAGGTDTQYF. This chain connects TRBV7-6 to TRBJ2-3. Germline V gene data show CDR1 as SGHVS and CDR2 as FNYEAQ. This CDR3 region has 16 residues.

The V and J genes are TRBV5-4 and TRBJ1-2; lacking DNA, the TRBD1 call made by TCRdb goes unchecked. Germline V gives CDR1 SGHNT, CDR2 YYREEE (reference sequence). This CDR3 has 14 amino acids. The CDR3 sequence is CASSLGQGTYGYTF.

The genes are TRBV4-2 and TRBJ2-1; as DNA is missing, the TRBD2 call by TCRdb cannot be tested. This CDR3 has 15 amino acids. From germline, CDR1 is LGHNA and CDR2 YNFKEQ. CDR3 residues: CASSREAGQYNEQFF.

Here the CDR3 reads CASLPGLAGTDTQYF. The rearrangement links TRBV5-4 to TRBJ2-3; with no DNA, the TCRdb D assignment of TRBD2 cannot be verified. CDR1 is SGHNT, CDR2 YYREEE, per germline (reference sequence). The CDR3 spans 15 residues.

The V gene is TRBV27, the J gene TRBJ2-5; TCRdb selects TRBD2, and the lack of DNA leaves this call unchecked. Germline CDR1 reads MNHEY; CDR2 reads SMNVEV (reference sequence). The CDR3 is 17 amino acids. CDR3: CASSSGLASRYQETQYF.

The chain joins TRBV12-3 or TRBV12-4 to TRBJ2-5; TCRdb lists TRBD2, though no DNA is available to test this call. The length of the CDR3 is 13 residues. The CDR3 spells CASSSNVGGPSYF.

The gene calls are TRBV6-1 and TRBJ1-2; the TCRdb call, TRBD1, lacks DNA for checking. The CDR3 consists of 15 residues. CDR1 is MNHNS and CDR2 is SASEGT in the germline V gene. CDR3 loop: CASSEAPGAVYGYTF.

J is TRBJ1-4 and V is TRBV4-1; there is no DNA to check the TCRdb D call of TRBD1. The germline CDR1 and CDR2 sequences are MGHRA and YSYEKL. The CDR3 spans 15 residues. The CDR3 loop is CASSYHRERREKLFF.

The V and J genes are TRBV7-9 and TRBJ2-4; TCRdb gives TRBD1 as the D gene, but with no DNA this cannot be confirmed. The CDR3 length is 13 residues. Looked up from germline, CDR1 is SEHNR and CDR2 is FQNEAQ (reference sequence). CDR3 residues: CASSSRAKNIQYF.

The V and J genes are TRBV3-1 and TRBJ2-1; lacking DNA, the TRBD1 call made by TCRdb goes unchecked. The CDR3 has 14 amino acids. Germline V lookup: CDR1 LGHDT, CDR2 YNNKEL (reference sequence). The CDR3 sequence: CASSRRDGYNEQFF.

The chain couples TRBV7-2 to TRBJ2-6. Germline lookup yields CDR1 SGHTA and CDR2 FQGNSA. This CDR3 has 17 residues. The CDR3: CASSLGKVYSGANVLTF.

This sequence joins TRBV12-3 or TRBV12-4 and TRBJ1-3; TCRdb lists TRBD1, though no DNA is available to test this call. The CDR3 length is 15 residues. This CDR3 reads CASSGTGMFGNTIYF.

The chain employs TRBV5-1 and TRBJ2-5; the TRBD2 assignment by TCRdb is unverifiable without DNA. The CDR3 has 13 residues. Germline V gene lookup returns CDR1 SGHRS and CDR2 YFSETQ. This CDR3 reads CASSLDGGKTQYF.

CDR3 region: CATSDSSVSSYEQYF. The gene calls are TRBV24-1 and TRBJ2-7. This CDR3 has 15 amino acids. Germline V CDR1 and CDR2: KGHDR, SFDVKD.